These 10 T cell receptor beta chains share one sample of origin, sequenced in a study of T-cell memory formation after mild COVID-19. MiXCR, applied by TCRdb to the 5' RACE reads, yields one record per CDR3 protein. The profile shows 110,000 or so distinct CDR3 sequences, 22% of them singletons. The sample consisted of PBMCs or a T cell subset sorted from them (not recorded which). Receptors were obtained from a man aged 18-30 years who had mild COVID-19 (a few samples of this study predate the infection). Cell type and time point are not known.

The J gene is TRBJ2-7, the V gene TRBV15; 7 positions agree with TRBD2. Germline V CDR1 and CDR2: LNHNV, YYDKDF (reference sequence). V dropped 1 base and J dropped 6; count of bases not matched to a gene: 3. The CDR3 is made up of 13 amino acids. The CDR3 is CATSRAGGSEQYF. CDR3 sequence (DNA): TGTGCCACCAGCAGAGCGGGGGGTTCCGAGCAGTACTTC.

The V gene is TRBV7-9, the J gene TRBJ1-5; D is ambiguous. This CDR3 region has 14 residues. Germline V gene lookup returns CDR1 SEHNR and CDR2 FQNEAQ (reference sequence). The V gene lost 5 bases and the J gene lost 5 bases, with 13 bases spanning the gap. The DNA for the CDR3 is TGTGCCAGCAGCCCAGCCGGGTTGGATCAGCCCCAGCATTTT. Protein: CASSPAGLDQPQHF.

This clonotype has at least ten counts. The rearrangement links TRBV4-1 to TRBJ2-3, with 15 bases identical to TRBD2. The junction had 8 bases not matched to a gene; V was cut back by 4 bases and J by 6 bases. The CDR3 runs to 17 residues. From germline, CDR1 is MGHRA and CDR2 YSYEKL. This chain's CDR3 is CASSPGLAGGPMDTQYF. The CDR3 DNA is TGCGCCAGCAGCCCTGGACTAGCGGGGGGGCCGATGGATACGCAGTATTTT.

The chain carries TRBV7-2 and TRBJ2-5; 7 bases fit TRBD2. The CDR3 extends over 18 amino acids. CDR1 and CDR2 from the germline V gene are SGHTA and FQGNSA. J gave up 1 base and V 3 bases, and 14 bases lay outside the gene matches. CDR3 amino acids: CASSLSRDYSYAQETQYF. The CDR3 DNA sequence: TGTGCCAGCAGCTTGAGTCGGGACTACTCTTACGCCCAAGAGACCCAGTACTTC. The full variable domain, in which reference TRBV7-2 and TRBJ2-5 provide the parts outside the CDR3, is GAGVSQSPSNKVTEKGKDVELRCDPISGHTALYWYRQSLGQGLEFLIYFQGNSAPDKSGLPSDRFSAERTGGSVSTLTIQRTQQEDSAVYLCASSLSRDYSYAQETQYFGPGTRLLVL.

This chain links TRBV29-1 with TRBJ2-1; 9 bases map to TRBD1. Germline CDR1 is SQVTM and CDR2 is ANQGSEA. V lost 4 bases, J lost 4 bases, and 2 bases stayed unmatched. The CDR3 consists of 13 residues. The CDR3 is CSVAGTGYNEQFF. The CDR3 DNA is TGCAGCGTTGCCGGGACAGGGTACAATGAGCAGTTCTTC.

This sequence joins TRBV28 and TRBJ1-5; 8 nucleotides agree with TRBD1. This CDR3 has 15 residues. The germline gives CDR1 MDHEN, CDR2 SYDVKM. V lost 3 bases to trimming and J lost 6 bases; unmatched junction nucleotides: 7. The CDR3, as DNA: TGTGCCAGCAGTTTGGAACAGGGGGTTATTCAGCCCCAGCATTTT. This translates into CASSLEQGVIQPQHF.

The gene calls are TRBV27 and TRBJ2-7; 7 bases are a match to TRBD2. With V trimmed by 0 bases and J by 3 bases, 5 bases remained unmatched. The CDR3 runs to 15 residues. Germline lookup yields CDR1 MNHEY and CDR2 SMNVEV (reference sequence). CDR3 DNA: TGTGCCAGCAGTTTATCCCGGGACTACAACTACGAGCAGTACTTC. This encodes CASSLSRDYNYEQYF.

The chain links TRBV13 to TRBJ2-1, with D possibly matching TRBD2 (6 bases). This CDR3 contains 15 residues. V lost 5 bases and J lost 5, with 16 bases in between. Germline CDR1 reads PRHDT; CDR2 reads FYEKMQ (reference sequence). CDR3 nucleotides: TGTGCCAGCAGCGGCCGGGGTGCGGGGAACAATGAGCAGTTCTTC. Translation gives CASSGRGAGNNEQFF.

The genes are TRBV6-5 and TRBJ1-2, with D possibly TRBD1 on 5 matching bases. This CDR3 is 14 amino acids long. Trimming left V 3 bases short and J 8 bases short, with 16 bases between. In germline, CDR1 is MNHEY, CDR2 SVGAGI. Written as DNA, the CDR3 is TGTGCCAGCAGTTATCGGGGGGGGTCTGGAGGCTACACCTTC. As protein: CASSYRGGSGGYTF.

There are a few counts of this clonotype. For the CDR3, the DNA is TGCGCCAGCAGCGTGACAGAGAGCTATGGCTACACCTTC. Translated: CASSVTESYGYTF. The chain combines TRBV10-2 with TRBJ1-2; tentative D call: TRBD1 (5 bases). V shed 6 bases and J shed 4 bases, with 12 bases lying between them. Germline CDR1 and CDR2: WSHSY and SAAADI. The CDR3 extends over 13 amino acids.